Here is one T cell receptor (beta chain) with its context. The record originates from a study of blood T cell repertoires in COVID-19. Data came from immunoSEQ multiplex PCR; TCRdb stores just in-frame clones and leaves some out. The profile shows some 81,000 clones, around 90% of them singletons. The ends were cut back, 4 bases at V and 1 base at J, with 11 bases in the middle. From germline, CDR1 is MDHEN and CDR2 SYDVKM. The CDR3 consists of 16 residues. The chain joins TRBV28 to TRBJ2-6; D possibly corresponds to TRBD1 (5 bases). The specimen was peripheral blood. The clonotype was recovered from a woman aged 45 to 65 in a cohort sampled during active COVID-19. CDR3 sequence: CASSSGLGSGANVLTF. CDR3 DNA: TGTGCCAGCAGTTCAGGGCTTGGATCTGGGGCCAACGTCCTGACTTTC.